Listed below are T cell receptor beta chains from one sample, sequenced in a study of identical twins. TCRdb re-called the 5' RACE reads through MiXCR, storing one row per CDR3 protein. The data hold fewer than 250,000 distinct CDR3 sequences, with around a tenth observed a single time. Source material: memory (CD45RO+) T cells sorted from blood. The receptors derive from a woman aged 18-29 years in good health. The CDR3 runs from the conserved cysteine through the conserved F or W. Fields, in order: clone size, J gene, V gene, D gene, CDR3 protein, CDR3 DNA. D genes are given only for firm matches. A clone size is listed for some rows: how often the clone was seen (once, few, many), or a class if it is expanded.

-,TRBJ2-5,TRBV9,-,CASSGHIQETQYF,TGTGCCAGCAGCGGACATATCCAAGAGACCCAGTACTTC
-,TRBJ2-2,TRBV4-3,TRBD2,CASSQEAGGHTGELFF,TGCGCCAGCAGCCAAGAAGCGGGGGGGCACACCGGGGAGCTGTTTTTT
many,TRBJ2-7,TRBV27,-,CASSLSGRQREQYF,TGTGCCAGCAGTTTGAGTGGCCGACAGAGGGAGCAGTACTTC
few,TRBJ2-1,TRBV4-3,-,CASSQVRSRVSAYNEQFF,TGCGCCAGCAGCCAAGTAAGGTCCCGAGTTTCCGCCTACAATGAGCAGTTCTTC
many,TRBJ2-1,TRBV7-2,-,CASSSASIRQFF,TGTGCCAGCAGCTCTGCTAGCATAAGGCAGTTCTTC
-,TRBJ2-3,TRBV3-1,-,CTFSLVVIVGDMHADTQYF,TGTACCTTCAGTTTAGTTGTGATAGTCGGGGACATGCATGCTGATACGCAGTATTTT
many,TRBJ2-7,TRBV12-3/TRBV12-4,-,CASTFSPAGYEQYF,TGTGCCAGCACCTTTTCCCCAGCGGGCTACGAGCAGTACTTC
few,TRBJ1-2,TRBV23-1,TRBD1,CASSHKGQGKVYTF,TGCGCCAGCAGTCATAAAGGACAGGGGAAGGTCTACACCTTC
many,TRBJ1-3,TRBV29-1,TRBD1,CSVDPTGNGNTIYF,TGCAGCGTTGACCCGACAGGGAACGGAAACACCATATATTTT
-,TRBJ1-1,TRBV6-5,-,CASSYQLSNTEAFF,TGTGCCAGCAGTTACCAACTTTCGAACACTGAAGCTTTCTTT
-,TRBJ1-4,TRBV5-5,TRBD1,CASSAYQGTGEKLFF,TGTGCCAGCAGCGCATATCAGGGGACAGGCGAAAAACTGTTTTTT
many,TRBJ2-1,TRBV20-1,TRBD2,CSALRLAGNRQFF,TGCAGTGCCTTAAGACTAGCGGGAAATAGGCAGTTCTTC
few,TRBJ2-5,TRBV11-2,-,CASSRPGVGETQYF,TGTGCCAGCAGTCGCCCAGGGGTGGGGGAGACCCAGTACTTC
many,TRBJ2-1,TRBV4-1,-,CASSQGDSSYNEQFF,TGTGCCAGCAGCCAAGGAGACAGCTCCTACAATGAGCAGTTCTTC
few,TRBJ2-7,TRBV7-6,TRBD2,CASSSSPGGGSYEQYF,TGTGCCAGCAGCTCCTCACCTGGCGGGGGTTCCTACGAGCAGTACTTC